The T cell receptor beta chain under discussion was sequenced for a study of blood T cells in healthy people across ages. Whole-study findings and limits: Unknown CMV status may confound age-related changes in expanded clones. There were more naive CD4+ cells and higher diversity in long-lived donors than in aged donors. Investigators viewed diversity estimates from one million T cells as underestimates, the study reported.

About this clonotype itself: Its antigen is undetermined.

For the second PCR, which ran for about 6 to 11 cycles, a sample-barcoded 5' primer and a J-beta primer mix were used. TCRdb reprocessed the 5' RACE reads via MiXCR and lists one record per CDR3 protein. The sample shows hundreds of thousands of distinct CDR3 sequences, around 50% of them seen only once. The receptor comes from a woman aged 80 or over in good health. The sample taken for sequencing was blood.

This CDR3 is CASPLSRTQYF. Here the CDR3 DNA reads TGTGCCAGCCCCCTTTCCCGAACCCAGTACTTC. The rearrangement links TRBV21-1 to TRBJ2-7; the table's D call TRBD1 went unverified against the DNA. TRBV21-1 constitutes a pseudogene. The CDR3 consists of 11 residues.